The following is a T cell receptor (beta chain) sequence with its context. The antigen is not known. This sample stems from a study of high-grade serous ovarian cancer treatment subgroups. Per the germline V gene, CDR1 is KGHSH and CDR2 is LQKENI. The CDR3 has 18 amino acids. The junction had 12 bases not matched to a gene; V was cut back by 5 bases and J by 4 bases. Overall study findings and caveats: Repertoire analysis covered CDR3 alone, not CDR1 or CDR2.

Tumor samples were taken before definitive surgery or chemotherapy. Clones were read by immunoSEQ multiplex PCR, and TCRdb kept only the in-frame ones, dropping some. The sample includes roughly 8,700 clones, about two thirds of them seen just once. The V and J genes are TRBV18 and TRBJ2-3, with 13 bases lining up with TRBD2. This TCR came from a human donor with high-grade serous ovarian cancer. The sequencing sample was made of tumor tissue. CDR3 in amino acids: CASSSTPGLAGAADTQYF. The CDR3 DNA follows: TGTGCCAGCTCATCGACGCCAGGACTAGCGGGAGCGGCAGATACGCAGTATTTT.